This T cell receptor (beta chain) came from a study of T-cell reconstitution after alpha-beta-depleted transplantation in children. Unique molecular identifiers tagged the TCRbeta library. TCRdb reanalysed the PCR reads using MiXCR and keeps one entry per CDR3 protein. The top ten clones hold over 25% of a sample with about 980,000 distinct CDR3 sequences, around 30% of them seen once. Concerning this clonotype itself: Its cognate antigen is unknown.

General study points: Elevated TCRbeta diversity at day 60 was traced, in some patients, to surviving recipient T cells and thymic progenitors. Several hundred expanded graft clones reportedly gave rise to the alpha-beta T cells present about two months after transplant. T cells produced anew were the main source of T-cell counts and diversity one year after transplant.

There are 15 residues in the CDR3. Trimming shortened V by 5 bases and J by 0 bases, and 11 bases separated the two germline ends. Germline CDR1 and CDR2: SGHAT and FQNNGV. This material consisted of PBMCs, mostly from graft donor cells, taken 360 days after TCRalphabeta/CD19-depleted stem cell transplant. The sequence was obtained from a boy younger than two who had a stem cell transplant for SCID, so the T cells may come from the graft donor. The rearrangement uses TRBV11-2 and TRBJ1-5, with unresolved D. CDR3 nucleotide sequence: TGTGCCAGCAGCCGAGCCCCCAATAGCAATCAGCCCCAGCATTTT. It yields the protein CASSRAPNSNQPQHF. Full variable domain (outside the CDR3, taken from reference TRBV11-2 and TRBJ1-5): EAGVAQSPRYKIIEKRQSVAFWCNPISGHATLYWYQQILGQGPKLLIQFQNNGVVDDSQLPKDRFSAERLKGVDSTLKIQPAKLEDSAVYLCASSRAPNSNQPQHFGDGTRLSIL.